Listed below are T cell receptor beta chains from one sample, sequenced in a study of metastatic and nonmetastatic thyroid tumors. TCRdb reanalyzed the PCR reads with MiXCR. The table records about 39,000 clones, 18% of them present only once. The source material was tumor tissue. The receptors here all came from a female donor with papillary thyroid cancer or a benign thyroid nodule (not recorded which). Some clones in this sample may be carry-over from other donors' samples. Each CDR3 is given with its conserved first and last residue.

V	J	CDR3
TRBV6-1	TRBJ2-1	CASSIWGSSYNEQFF
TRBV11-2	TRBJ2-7	CASSIAGGEKYEQYF
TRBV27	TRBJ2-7	CASSLLPRPEHTYEQYF
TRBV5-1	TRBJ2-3	CASSLGGRVGTDTQYF
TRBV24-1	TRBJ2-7	CATSDPGSGNEQYF
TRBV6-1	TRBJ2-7	CASSDPGIYEQYF
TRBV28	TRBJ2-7	CASSSKREWTYEQYF
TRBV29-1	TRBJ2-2	CSSEHGELFF
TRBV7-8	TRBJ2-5	CASSFFGRQETQYF
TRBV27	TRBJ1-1	CASSYNGVNTEAFF
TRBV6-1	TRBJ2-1	CASSEWASGYNEQFF
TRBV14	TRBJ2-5	CASSQDRGLTQETQYF
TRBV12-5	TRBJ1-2	CASGKTGREGYTF
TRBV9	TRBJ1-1	CASSVGAGNEAFF
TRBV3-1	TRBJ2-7	CASSQEEGVPHEQYF
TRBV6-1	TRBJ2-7	CAGRGTGGGVVQGGDRQYF
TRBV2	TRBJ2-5	CTSSEGLSGVLIQETQYF
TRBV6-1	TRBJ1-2	CASIGVLLGGYTF
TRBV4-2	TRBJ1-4	CASSQGDRGPIEKLFF
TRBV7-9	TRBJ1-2	CASSLGTGDNGYTF
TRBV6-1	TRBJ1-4	CASSEQPTGNEKLFF
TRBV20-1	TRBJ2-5	CSARQPRGGGETQYF
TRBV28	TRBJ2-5	CASSPLRETQYF
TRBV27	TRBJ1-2	CASSLGQGTFYGYTF
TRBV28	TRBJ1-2	CASSRTGPYGYTF
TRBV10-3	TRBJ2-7	CAISEAGKYEQYF
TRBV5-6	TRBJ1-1	CASSLASVLEGSTEAFF
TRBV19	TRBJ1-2	CASSYGQGDGYTF
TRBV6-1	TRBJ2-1	CASSLAPRGEQFF
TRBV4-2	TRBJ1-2	CASSQEWRNGYTF
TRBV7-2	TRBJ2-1	CASSLAASSYNEQFF
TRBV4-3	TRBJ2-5	CASSLYTGETPRTQYF
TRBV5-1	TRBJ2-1	CASSLEGDYNEQFF
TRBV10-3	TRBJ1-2	CAISDPGHVAYGYTF
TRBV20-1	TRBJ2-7	CSAREGVWNWGSDEQYF
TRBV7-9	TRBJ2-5	CASSSTSSETQYF
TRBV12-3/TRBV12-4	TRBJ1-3	CASSPTGLRNTIYF
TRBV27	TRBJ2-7	CASSLFPQSLYEQYF
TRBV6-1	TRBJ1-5	CASSPRQYQPQHF
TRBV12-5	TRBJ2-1	CASGNSYNEQFF
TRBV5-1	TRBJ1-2	CASSPYSDRGDYGYTF
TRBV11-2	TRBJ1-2	CASIHAGAYGYTF
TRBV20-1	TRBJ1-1	CSAREPPVEAFF
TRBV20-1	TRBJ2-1	CSGRRTSGIGEQFF